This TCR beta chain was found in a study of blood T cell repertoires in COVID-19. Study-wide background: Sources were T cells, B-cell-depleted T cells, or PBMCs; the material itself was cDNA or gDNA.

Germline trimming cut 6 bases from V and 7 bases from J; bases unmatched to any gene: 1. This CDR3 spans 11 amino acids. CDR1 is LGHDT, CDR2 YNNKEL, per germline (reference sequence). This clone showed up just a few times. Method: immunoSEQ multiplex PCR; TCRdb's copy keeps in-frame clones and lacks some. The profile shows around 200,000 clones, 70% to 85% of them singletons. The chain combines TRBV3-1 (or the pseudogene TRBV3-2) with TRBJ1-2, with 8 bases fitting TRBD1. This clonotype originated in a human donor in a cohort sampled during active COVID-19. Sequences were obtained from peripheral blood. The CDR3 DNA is TGTGCCAGCAGAGGACAGGGTGGCTACACCTTC. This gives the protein CASRGQGGYTF.